What follows are 16 T cell receptor beta chains derived from one specimen sequenced in a study of T cells in Graves' hyperthyroidism and ophthalmopathy. RNA transcripts gave rise to amplified TCR beta CDR3 regions. The TCR CDR3 first-round RT-PCR relied on the HTBI primer set. From the multiplex PCR reads, TCRdb called clonotypes with MiXCR, one entry per CDR3 protein. The sample includes 350,000 to 450,000 distinct CDR3 sequences, about a sixth of them seen just once. The specimen sequenced was blood. The receptors derive from a woman younger than 45 with Graves' hyperthyroidism that later progressed to Graves' ophthalmopathy.

This clonotype was picked up a small number of times. The gene calls are TRBV28 and TRBJ2-7; 11 nucleotides agree with TRBD1. Germline-derived CDR1 and CDR2 are MDHEN and SYDVKM. Trimming took 5 bases from V and 5 from J; bases not matched to a gene: 8. This CDR3 contains 15 residues. CDR3 DNA: TGTGCCAGCAGTGTTACGGACAGGGGGCTTAACGAGCAGTACTTC. Amino acid sequence: CASSVTDRGLNEQYF. Filled out from reference TRBV28 and TRBJ2-7, the complete variable domain reads DVKVTQSSRYLVKRTGEKVFLECVQDMDHENMFWYRQDPGLGLRLIYFSYDVKMKEKGDIPEGYSVSREKKERFSLILESASTNQTSMYLCASSVTDRGLNEQYFGPGTRLTVT.

There are many counts of this clonotype. V usage is TRBV2 and J usage is TRBJ2-1; D is perhaps TRBD1 or TRBD2 (5 bases each). This CDR3 has 13 residues. Germline CDR1 reads SNHLY; CDR2 reads FYNNEI. Trimming left V 6 bases short and J 7 bases short, with 13 bases between. The CDR3 DNA sequence: TGTGCCAGCAGCCCCGGGACCGGGAATGAGCAGTTCTTC. This encodes CASSPGTGNEQFF.

This clonotype was observed at least ten times. The chain is built from TRBV12-5 and TRBJ2-1, with 9 bases matching TRBD2. The CDR3 spans 16 residues. The V gene's germline CDR1 is LGHNT and CDR2 FRNRAP. J gave up 9 bases and V 3 bases, and 12 bases lay outside the gene matches. CDR3 sequence (DNA): TGTGCTAGTGGTTTAGCCCCAGCGGGACTAGCTGGTGAGCAGTTCTTC. Amino acid sequence: CASGLAPAGLAGEQFF.

This clonotype was detected ten times or more. This chain links TRBV6-5 with TRBJ2-7, with a weak D call TRBD2 (5 bases). CDR3 length equals 15 residues. Germline CDR1 is MNHEY and CDR2 is SVGAGI. V shed 0 bases and J shed 0 bases, with 9 bases lying between them. The DNA for the CDR3 is TGTGCCAGCAGTTACTCGTATCGGGACTCCTACGAGCAGTACTTC. Amino acid sequence: CASSYSYRDSYEQYF.

This clonotype was recorded at least ten times. The V call is TRBV11-2, the J call TRBJ2-4; TRBD2 matches at 12 bases. V lost 3 bases to trimming and J lost 1 base; unmatched junction nucleotides: 1. This CDR3 region has 16 residues. Germline CDR1 is SGHAT and CDR2 is FQNNGV. CDR3 in DNA: TGTGCCAGCAGCTTCCTAGCGGGAGGGGCCAAAAACATTCAGTACTTC. Translated, it gives CASSFLAGGAKNIQYF. The full variable domain, its missing parts supplied by reference TRBV11-2 and TRBJ2-4, is EAGVAQSPRYKIIEKRQSVAFWCNPISGHATLYWYQQILGQGPKLLIQFQNNGVVDDSQLPKDRFSAERLKGVDSTLKIQPAKLEDSAVYLCASSFLAGGAKNIQYFGAGTRLSVL.

This clonotype came up many times. V is TRBV2 and J is TRBJ1-1; D remains unclear. V was cut by 5 bases and J by 0 bases, with 13 bases left in between. CDR3 length equals 15 residues. Germline V lookup: CDR1 SNHLY, CDR2 FYNNEI. The DNA of the CDR3 is TGTGCCAGCAGTCGGGCACCTTTGATGAACACTGAAGCTTTCTTT. Translating gives CASSRAPLMNTEAFF.

J is TRBJ1-1 and V is TRBV20-1, with 10 bases lining up with TRBD1. In germline, CDR1 is DFQATT, CDR2 SNEGSKA (reference sequence). The CDR3 contains 15 residues. V gave up 5 bases and J gave up 0 bases; unmatched junction bases: 6. The CDR3 nucleotides read TGCAGTGCTTACGGACAGGGGGATTTGAACACTGAAGCTTTCTTT. It specifies CSAYGQGDLNTEAFF.

The table lists this clonotype with many counts. This rearrangement joins TRBV10-3 to TRBJ1-1, with TRBD1 matching over 8 bases. Germline trimming cut 7 bases from V and 3 bases from J; bases unmatched to any gene: 4. Germline CDR1 reads ENHRY; CDR2 reads SYGVKD. The CDR3 covers 13 residues. CDR3 coding DNA: TGTGCCATCACTCCGACAGGGGACACTGAAGCTTTCTTT. Translated, it gives CAITPTGDTEAFF.

This clonotype was observed many times. This chain connects TRBV5-1 to TRBJ2-7; 12 nucleotides match TRBD2. The germline V gene has CDR1 SGHRS and CDR2 YFSETQ. The trim removed 3 bases at V and 4 bases at J, leaving 5 bases unmatched. The CDR3 is 15 residues long. DNA for the CDR3: TGCGCCAGCAGCTCGACTAGCGGGAGTTCTTACGAGCAGTACTTC. It is translated as CASSSTSGSSYEQYF.

This clonotype was seen a few times. The rearrangement uses TRBV11-3 and TRBJ2-6; a weak D match, TRBD1 (6 bases). The CDR3 has 18 residues. Germline loops: CDR1 SGHNT, CDR2 YENEEA. V was cut by 5 bases and J by 0 bases, with 17 bases left in between. CDR3 nucleotide sequence: TGTGCCAGCAGCATTGGACAGTATTTCCCCTCTGGGGCCAACGTCCTGACTTTC. It encodes CASSIGQYFPSGANVLTF.

The rearrangement links TRBV20-1 to TRBJ1-5; D may be TRBD1 (6 bases). Germline V gene sequence: CDR1 DFQATT, CDR2 SNEGSKA (reference sequence). Between the trimmed V and J ends, which lost 0 bases and 0 bases, there was a span of 24 bases. This CDR3 spans 20 amino acids. The CDR3 protein is CSAREMTRGPEHDSNQPQHF. CDR3 DNA: TGCAGTGCTAGAGAAATGACCAGGGGCCCAGAACATGATAGCAATCAGCCCCAGCATTTT.

In its sample, this clonotype was seen many times. The V call is TRBV4-2, the J call TRBJ1-5, with no clear D. The CDR3 is made up of 15 amino acids. Germline assignment: CDR1 LGHNA and CDR2 YNFKEQ. Trimming pared 0 bases from V and 1 base from J, leaving 7 bases between. CDR3 region: CASSQDPQSNQPQHF. DNA for the CDR3: TGTGCCAGCAGCCAAGATCCCCAGAGCAATCAGCCCCAGCATTTT.

This clonotype was detected many times. J is TRBJ1-4 and V is TRBV6-5; no reliable D call. CDR3 length equals 17 residues. V lost 2 bases and J lost 3, with 16 bases in between. Germline CDR1 reads MNHEY; CDR2 reads SVGAGI. CDR3 in DNA: TGTGCCAGCAGTTACGGGTCAGCAGTTCCCCCTAATGAAAAACTGTTTTTT. Translated: CASSYGSAVPPNEKLFF.

The chain combines TRBV11-1 with TRBJ1-6, with TRBD1 matching over 9 bases. In germline, CDR1 is SGHAT, CDR2 FQDESV (reference sequence). V lost 6 bases to trimming and J lost 3 bases; unmatched junction nucleotides: 12. The CDR3 sequence is 18 residues long. CDR3 sequence (DNA): TGTGCCAGCAGACCAGAACCGGGACAGGGTGGCTATAATTCACCCCTCCACTTT. Its protein is CASRPEPGQGGYNSPLHF.

The table lists this clonotype with many counts. Mismatch with germline at one junction end may stem from a read error. This chain uses TRBV7-7 with TRBJ2-1; 10 bases are shared with TRBD2. The length of the CDR3 is 15 residues. Looked up from germline, CDR1 is SSHAT and CDR2 is FNYEAQ (reference sequence). The CDR3 loop reads CASSSPSGLANEQFF. For the CDR3, the DNA is TGTGCTAGCAGCTCCCCCTCGGGACTAGCGAATGAGCAGTTCTTC. Combining the CDR3 with reference TRBV7-7 and TRBJ2-1 gives the whole variable domain GAGVSQSPRYKVTKRGQDVTLRCDPISSHATLYWYQQALGQGPEFLTYFNYEAQPDKSGLPSDRFSAERPEGSISTLTIQRTEQRDSAMYRCASSSPSGLANEQFFGPGTRLTVL.

This clonotype was counted at least ten times. The chain joins TRBV28 to TRBJ2-7, with a possible D match to TRBD2 (5 bases). The CDR3 is made up of 13 amino acids. Germline-derived CDR1 and CDR2 are MDHEN and SYDVKM. The V gene lost 2 bases and the J gene lost 3 bases, with 8 bases spanning the gap. CDR3: CASSLVGIYEQYF. CDR3 DNA sequence: TGTGCCAGCAGTTTAGTCGGGATCTACGAGCAGTACTTC. Full variable domain (rest looked up from reference TRBV28 and TRBJ2-7): DVKVTQSSRYLVKRTGEKVFLECVQDMDHENMFWYRQDPGLGLRLIYFSYDVKMKEKGDIPEGYSVSREKKERFSLILESASTNQTSMYLCASSLVGIYEQYFGPGTRLTVT.